The entry that follows covers one T cell receptor (beta chain) sequence. Its cognate antigen is unknown. This entry belongs to a study of T cells after yellow fever vaccination. About the research overall: Libraries from low-cell-number fractions were prepared with the SMART-Seq v4 Ultra Low Input RNA kit. Study-level findings and limits: Contaminating bulk clonotypes could be abundant in FACS-sorted repertoires. Overlap between CD4 and CD8 compartments was detected for a small share of clonotypes.

Germline CDR1 and CDR2: SQVTM and ANQGSEA. The CDR3 runs 13 residues. Trimming shortened V by 1 base and J by 5 bases, and 12 bases separated the two germline ends. TCR cDNA was made by 5'RACE template switching, adding a universal primer site and UMIs. In TCRdb, the 5' RACE reads were re-called with MiXCR into one record per CDR3 protein. Among 500,000 to 550,000 distinct CDR3 sequences, just over 20% were seen once, and the ten largest hold approximately 15%. This chain connects TRBV29-1 to TRBJ2-7; D may be TRBD1 or TRBD2 (5 bases each). The starting material was PBMCs, obtained 21 days after the first yellow fever vaccination. The receptor's source is a man between 18 and 29 years old who received the YFV17D yellow fever vaccine. The CDR3 sequence: CSVEGRTGHEQYF. CDR3 DNA: TGCAGCGTTGAAGGCAGGACGGGGCACGAGCAGTACTTC.